A selection of T cell receptor beta chains follows, all from one sample in a study of T-cell reconstitution after alpha-beta-depleted transplantation in children. Each CDR3 protein is one row after TCRdb ran MiXCR on the PCR reads. The table includes hundreds of thousands of distinct CDR3 sequences, approximately 10% detected once. This specimen consisted of PBMCs from the stem cell graft donor, obtained from the stem cell graft. All receptors come from a human donor who donated a stem cell graft to a child with acute lymphoblastic leukemia. Both conserved end residues are part of each CDR3. The order of the fields is D gene, V gene, clone size, J gene, CDR3 DNA, CDR3 protein. A D gene is named only where the DNA matches it firmly. Size is stated for part of the rows, as once, few or many counts, or as a class when the clone is expanded.

>.|TRBV10-3|many|TRBJ1-6
TGTGCCATCAGTGAGTCGATGGGGGAAAATTCACCCCTCCACTTT
CAISESMGENSPLHF
>TRBD2|TRBV7-7|.|TRBJ2-3
TGTGCCAGCAGCTTACTTCCTAGCGGGGGGGGAGCAGATACGCAGTATTTT
CASSLLPSGGGADTQYF
>TRBD1|TRBV5-1|.|TRBJ1-1
TGCGCCAGCACCTTGCGCACAGGGGACACTGAAGCTTTCTTT
CASTLRTGDTEAFF
>.|TRBV3-1|.|TRBJ1-1
TGTGCCAGCAGCTCGGGGGGGGGCTCTGAAGCTTTCTTT
CASSSGGGSEAFF
>.|TRBV7-2|.|TRBJ2-3
TGTGCCAGCAGCTTAGCCGCGGCAGATACGCAGTATTTT
CASSLAAADTQYF
>TRBD1|TRBV6-5|many|TRBJ1-5
TGTGCCAGCAGACTCACAGGGGTGAGCAATCAGCCCCAGCATTTT
CASRLTGVSNQPQHF
>.|TRBV30|many|TRBJ1-2
TGTGCCTGGACGCCAGGGACGGGCGGGTATGGCTACACCTTC
CAWTPGTGGYGYTF
>TRBD1|TRBV7-2|few|TRBJ2-1
TGTGCCAGCTCCGGACAGGGCTACAATGAGCAGTTCTTC
CASSGQGYNEQFF
>.|TRBV2|few|TRBJ1-1
TGTGCCAGCAGGGCGGACGGACCCCCTGGGCCTGAAGCTTTCTTT
CASRADGPPGPEAFF
>TRBD1|TRBV5-1|.|TRBJ1-5
TGCGCCAGCAGCTCGACAGGGGATAATCAGCCCCAGCATTTT
CASSSTGDNQPQHF
>TRBD2|TRBV3-1|.|TRBJ2-1
TGTGCCAGCAGCCAAGGCGCGGGGGGGCAGTTCTTC
CASSQGAGGQFF
>.|TRBV30|many|TRBJ1-2
TGTGCCTGGAGTGACAGGGATAGCTATGGCTACACCTTC
CAWSDRDSYGYTF
>.|TRBV19|few|TRBJ2-1
TGTGCCAGTAGCCTCCTGGGTAAATGGCCCTACAATGAGCAGTTCTTC
CASSLLGKWPYNEQFF
>.|TRBV14|.|TRBJ1-1
TGTGCCAGCAGCCAAGAAGACCTAACTGAAGCTTTCTTT
CASSQEDLTEAFF
>TRBD1|TRBV4-3|few|TRBJ1-3
TGCGCCAGCAGCCAAGATTTCCAGGGGGCCTCTGGAAACACCATATATTTT
CASSQDFQGASGNTIYF
>.|TRBV2|.|TRBJ1-1
TGTGCCAGCAGTGAATACTCGCTCCGGGGCACTGAAGCTTTCTTT
CASSEYSLRGTEAFF
>.|TRBV5-6|many|TRBJ2-1
TGTGCCAGCACCCAAGGAACAGGCGGGCAGTTCTTC
CASTQGTGGQFF
>.|TRBV3-1|few|TRBJ2-2
TGTGCCAGCAGCCAACTCATAGACACGGTCGGGACCGGGGAGCTGTTTTTT
CASSQLIDTVGTGELFF
>.|TRBV6-1|few|TRBJ1-1
TGTGCCAGCCCCCGTGATGTGGGACCGAACACTGAAGCTTTCTTT
CASPRDVGPNTEAFF
>TRBD1|TRBV7-2|.|TRBJ1-3
TGTGCCAGCAGCTTACGTCAGGGGGCTGCTGGAAACACCATATATTTT
CASSLRQGAAGNTIYF
>.|TRBV5-1|.|TRBJ2-5
TGCGCCAGCAGAACCGGGACTGATCGCCAAGAGACCCAGTACTTC
CASRTGTDRQETQYF
>.|TRBV9|.|TRBJ2-6
TGTGCCAGCAGAGCCCCTTCAGGGCCCCTCTCTGGGGCCAACGTCCTGACTTTC
CASRAPSGPLSGANVLTF
>.|TRBV5-1|many|TRBJ1-4
TGCGCCAGCAGCCCCATAAGGAGGCCAGACGTTAATGAAAAACTGTTTTTT
CASSPIRRPDVNEKLFF
>TRBD1|TRBV4-1|.|TRBJ2-7
TGCGCCAGCAGCCAAATAACCAGACAGGGGAGAGGCTACGAGCAGTACTTC
CASSQITRQGRGYEQYF
>TRBD1|TRBV6-1|.|TRBJ2-7
TGTGCCAGCATGGGGACAGACTCCTACGAGCAGTACTTC
CASMGTDSYEQYF
>.|TRBV12-3/TRBV12-4|many|TRBJ1-1
TGTGCCAGCAGTTTATACCCGGGAGACACTGAAGCTTTCTTT
CASSLYPGDTEAFF
>TRBD1|TRBV18|many|TRBJ1-2
TGTGCCAGCTCCCCATCGGACAGGGGGCCACATGGCTACACCTTC
CASSPSDRGPHGYTF
>.|TRBV10-3|.|TRBJ1-1
TGTGCCATCAGTGACAACTCGGGACACCCATCGGCTTTCTTT
CAISDNSGHPSAFF
>TRBD1|TRBV4-2|.|TRBJ2-6
TGTGCCAGCAGCCTTCCAAACACCGGGGGACAGGGAACTTCTGGGGCCAACGTCCTGACTTTC
CASSLPNTGGQGTSGANVLTF
>.|TRBV15|many|TRBJ2-5
TGTGCCACCAGCGGACAAGAGACCCAGTACTTC
CATSGQETQYF
>.|TRBV11-2|.|TRBJ1-2
TGTGCCAGCAGCTTTGATATGGGGTCTGGCTACACCTTC
CASSFDMGSGYTF
>.|TRBV5-5|few|TRBJ2-7
TGTGCCAGCAGCTTCCTTGCCGGCAACGAGCAGTACTTC
CASSFLAGNEQYF
>.|TRBV7-8|.|TRBJ1-2
TGTGCCTGCAGCTTAGTCACCGCGGAGGAGGAGGGCTACACCTTC
CACSLVTAEEEGYTF
>.|TRBV5-1|many|TRBJ2-5
TGCGCCAGCATGGTTGCAGTTGGGCAAGAGACCCAGTACTTC
CASMVAVGQETQYF
>TRBD2|TRBV4-2|many|TRBJ2-1
TGTGCCAGCAGCCAAGACGGACTAGCTCGTTGGAATGAGCAGTTCTTC
CASSQDGLARWNEQFF
>TRBD2|TRBV7-2|.|TRBJ2-7
TGTGCCAGCAGCTATACAATCCCAAGGGGAGGGTCCTACGAGCAGTACTTC
CASSYTIPRGGSYEQYF
>TRBD1|TRBV7-9|.|TRBJ1-4
TGTGCCAGCAGCCCACTATTTAGGACAGGGGGCGAAAAACTGTTTTTT
CASSPLFRTGGEKLFF
>TRBD1|TRBV6-5|few|TRBJ2-2
TGTGCCAGCAGTCACAGGGGGCCCACCGGGGAGCTGTTTTTT
CASSHRGPTGELFF
>.|TRBV20-1|.|TRBJ1-2
TGCAGTGCTAACAGGGAAACCTATGGCTACACCTTC
CSANRETYGYTF
>.|TRBV6-5|.|TRBJ1-2
TGTGCCAGCAGTTACTCAACCCGGTATGAGTCCACCTTC
CASSYSTRYESTF
>.|TRBV10-3|many|TRBJ2-1
TGTGCCATCAGTGAAGGAGACGGTGGTAACAATGAGCAGTTCTTC
CAISEGDGGNNEQFF
>TRBD1|TRBV5-1|.|TRBJ1-6
TGCGCCAGCAGCTACCGGGACAGTGATAATTCACCCCTCCACTTT
CASSYRDSDNSPLHF
>TRBD1|TRBV7-9|many|TRBJ2-3
TGTGCCAGCACCCTGGCCAGGGGGCTTACAGATACGCAGTATTTT
CASTLARGLTDTQYF
>.|TRBV4-3|few|TRBJ1-1
TGCGCCAGCAGCCCTGCCGTGAATCGTCAAGCTTTCTTT
CASSPAVNRQAFF
>.|TRBV5-5|.|TRBJ2-2
TGTGCCAGCAGCTTGCGGGGGGCCCGTGGCACCGGGGAGCTGTTTTTT
CASSLRGARGTGELFF
>.|TRBV11-2|.|TRBJ2-1
TGTGCCAGCTCCGCACTCAGAGCGGGCCCGAGCTCCTACAATGAGCAGTTCTTC
CASSALRAGPSSYNEQFF
>TRBD1|TRBV6-1|.|TRBJ2-3
TGTGCCAGCAGGACAGGGGGGTACGCTACGCAGTATTTT
CASRTGGYATQYF
>TRBD1|TRBV2|.|TRBJ1-2
TGTGCCAGCAGTGAAGACCCACAGGGGGTGACTGGCTACACCTTC
CASSEDPQGVTGYTF
>.|TRBV2|many|TRBJ2-1
TGTGCCACCCTGCAGGCTTCTAACAATGAGCAGTTCTTC
CATLQASNNEQFF